This TCR beta chain stems from a study of tumor-infiltrating lymphocytes in localized non-small cell lung cancer. About the study: Each patient gave resected tumor and non-adjacent uninvolved lung tissue.

Some clones are missing from TCRdb's copy, which holds only in-frame ones; the method was immunoSEQ multiplex PCR. The profile covers 15,000 to 20,000 clones, with under 80% appearing a single time and about 6% taken by the ten largest. From germline, CDR1 is LNHNV and CDR2 YYDKDF (reference sequence). This CDR3 has 18 residues. V dropped 0 bases and J dropped 0 bases, with 14 bases sitting between them. What was sequenced was lung tumor tissue. This sequence joins TRBV15 and TRBJ1-4; D remains ambiguous. This clonotype originated in a human donor with non-small cell lung cancer. CDR3 in amino acids: CATSRDVGAFATNEKLFF. The DNA for the CDR3 is TGTGCCACCAGCAGAGACGTGGGAGCCTTTGCAACTAATGAAAAACTGTTTTTT.